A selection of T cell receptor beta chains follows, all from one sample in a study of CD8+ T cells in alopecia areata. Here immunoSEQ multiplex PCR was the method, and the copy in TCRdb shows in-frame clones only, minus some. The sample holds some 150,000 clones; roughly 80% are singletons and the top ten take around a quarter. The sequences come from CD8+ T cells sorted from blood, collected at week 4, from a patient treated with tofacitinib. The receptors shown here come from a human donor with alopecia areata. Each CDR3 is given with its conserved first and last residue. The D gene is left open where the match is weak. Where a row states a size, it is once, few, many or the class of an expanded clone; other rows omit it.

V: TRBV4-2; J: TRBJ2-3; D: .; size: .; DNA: TGTGCCAGCAGCCCCCAGGAGGACTACAGCACAGATACGCAGTATTTT; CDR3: CASSPQEDYSTDTQYF
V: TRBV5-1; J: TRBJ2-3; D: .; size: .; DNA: TGCGCCAGCAGCTTTACAGGAGCTTTGGATACGCAGTATTTT; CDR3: CASSFTGALDTQYF
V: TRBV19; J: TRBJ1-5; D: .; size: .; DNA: TGTGCCAGTAGTATGACCGACAATCAGCCCCAGCATTTT; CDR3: CASSMTDNQPQHF
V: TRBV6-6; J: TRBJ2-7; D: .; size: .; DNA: TGTGCCAGCAACTCCCCCGGAGACGAGCAGTACTTC; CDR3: CASNSPGDEQYF
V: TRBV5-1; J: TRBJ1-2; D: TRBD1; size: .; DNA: TGCGCCAGCCGTCCCGGGACAGGGGACTATGGCTACACCTTC; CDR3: CASRPGTGDYGYTF
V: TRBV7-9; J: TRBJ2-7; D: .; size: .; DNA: TGTGCCAGCAGCCCCGGGACACAAAGCTCCTACGAGCAGTACTTC; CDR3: CASSPGTQSSYEQYF
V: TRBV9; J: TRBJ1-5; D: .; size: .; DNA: TGTGCCAGCAGTGAGGGAAGTGGGGTGAATCAGCCCCAGCATTTT; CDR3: CASSEGSGVNQPQHF
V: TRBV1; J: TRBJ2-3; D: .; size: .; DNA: TGCACCAGCAGCCAACTGGTTTGTACAGATACGCAGTATTTT; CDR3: CTSSQLVCTDTQYF
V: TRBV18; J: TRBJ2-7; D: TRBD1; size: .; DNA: TGTGCCAGCTCACCCGGACAGGTATACGAGCAGTACTTC; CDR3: CASSPGQVYEQYF
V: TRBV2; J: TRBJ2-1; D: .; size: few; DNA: TGTGCCAGCAGTGCCGTGAGTCCGGCTGGGATTAATGAGCAGTTCTTC; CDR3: CASSAVSPAGINEQFF
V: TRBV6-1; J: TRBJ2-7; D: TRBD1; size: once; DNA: TGTGCCAGCAGTGAAAAGGTAGTCGAGGGGACAGGAGACTACGAGCAGTACTTC; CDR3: CASSEKVVEGTGDYEQYF
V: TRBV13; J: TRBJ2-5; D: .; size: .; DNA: TGTGCCAGCAGCCACAACCCAGGGAGCCAAGAGACCCAGTACTTC; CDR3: CASSHNPGSQETQYF
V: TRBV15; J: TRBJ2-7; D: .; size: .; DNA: TGTGCCACCAGCCTGGGACGAGTTTACGAGCAGTACTTC; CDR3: CATSLGRVYEQYF
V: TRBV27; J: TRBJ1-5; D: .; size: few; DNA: TGTGCCAGCAGTTTATGGCCAGCCGGTAGTCAGCCCCAGCATTTT; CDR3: CASSLWPAGSQPQHF
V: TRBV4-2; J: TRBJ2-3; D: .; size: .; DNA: TGTGCCAGCAGCCAAGATCTGCCCGCCCAAATTAGCACAGATACGCAGTATTTT; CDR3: CASSQDLPAQISTDTQYF
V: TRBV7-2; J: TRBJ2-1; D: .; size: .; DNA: TGTGCCAGCACCCGGGGTGGGGGCCGCGGCTCCTACAATGAGCAGTTCTTC; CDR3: CASTRGGGRGSYNEQFF
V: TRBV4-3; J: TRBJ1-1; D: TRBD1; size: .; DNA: TGCGCCAGCAGCCAAGTTTGGAGGGGGCCCACTGAAGCTTTCTTT; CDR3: CASSQVWRGPTEAFF
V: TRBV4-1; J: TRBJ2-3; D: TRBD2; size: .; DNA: TGCGCCAGCAGCCCTACTAGCGGGGGAGCATCTAGCACAGATACGCAGTATTTT; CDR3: CASSPTSGGASSTDTQYF
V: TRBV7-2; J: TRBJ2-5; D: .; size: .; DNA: TGTGCCAGCAGCTTAGCGAGGCCCCAAGAGACCCAGTACTTC; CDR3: CASSLARPQETQYF
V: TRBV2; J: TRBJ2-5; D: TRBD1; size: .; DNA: TGTGCCAGTGATAAACTTCGACAGGGACAGACCCAGTACTTC; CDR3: CASDKLRQGQTQYF
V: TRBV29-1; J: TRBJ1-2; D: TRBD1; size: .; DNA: TGCAGCGCTCTGAGAGGGGACAGGGAATATAATGGCTACACCTTC; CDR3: CSALRGDREYNGYTF
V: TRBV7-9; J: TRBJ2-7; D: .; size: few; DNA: TGTGCCAGCAGGGTGGACAGCTACGAGCAGTACTTC; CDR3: CASRVDSYEQYF
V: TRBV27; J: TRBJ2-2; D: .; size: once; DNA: TGTGCCAGCAGTCACGCCGGGACCTGGAACACCGGGGAGCTGTTTTTT; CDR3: CASSHAGTWNTGELFF
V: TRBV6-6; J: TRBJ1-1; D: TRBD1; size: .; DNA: TGTGCCAGCAGCCCAGGGGGCACTGAAGCTTTCTTT; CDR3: CASSPGGTEAFF
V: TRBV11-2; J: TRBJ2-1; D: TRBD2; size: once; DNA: TGTGCCAGCAGCTCTAAGCGGGGGCACTACTCCTACAATGAGCAGTTCTTC; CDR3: CASSSKRGHYSYNEQFF
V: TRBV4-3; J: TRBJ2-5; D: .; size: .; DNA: TGCGCCAGCAGCCAAGGGCTAGCTTCCGAGACCCAGTACTTC; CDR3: CASSQGLASETQYF
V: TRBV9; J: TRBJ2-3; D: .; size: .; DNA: TGTGCCAGCAGCGTAGAGGCGGGGGCCACAGATACGCAGTATTTT; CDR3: CASSVEAGATDTQYF
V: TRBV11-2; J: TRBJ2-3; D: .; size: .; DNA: TGTGCCAGCAGCTTATATTTTATGGGCACTGGATTAAAGGATACGCAGTATTTT; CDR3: CASSLYFMGTGLKDTQYF
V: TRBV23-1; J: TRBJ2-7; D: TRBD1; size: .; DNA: TGCGCCAGCAGCCCTAAGGACAGGAACGAGCAGTACTTC; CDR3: CASSPKDRNEQYF
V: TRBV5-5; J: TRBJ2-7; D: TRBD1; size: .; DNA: TGTGCCAGCAGCTTGGGACAGGGCTCCTACGAGCAGTACTTC; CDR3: CASSLGQGSYEQYF
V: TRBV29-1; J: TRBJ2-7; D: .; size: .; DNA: TGCAGCGTAGAGCAGTCCTACGAGCAGTACTTC; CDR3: CSVEQSYEQYF
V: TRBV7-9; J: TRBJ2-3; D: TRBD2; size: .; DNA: TGTGCCAGCAGCTTACCGGGACTAGCGGGGCCGGGAGGTACGCAGTATTTT; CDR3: CASSLPGLAGPGGTQYF
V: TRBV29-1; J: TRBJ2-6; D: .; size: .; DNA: TGCAGCGCCGAGGGGGGTCCTGGGGCCAACGTCCTGACTTTC; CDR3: CSAEGGPGANVLTF
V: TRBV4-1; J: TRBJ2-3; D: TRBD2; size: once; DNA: TGCGCCAGCAGCTCGCCCGGGACTACACAGGCAGATACGCAGTATTTT; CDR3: CASSSPGTTQADTQYF
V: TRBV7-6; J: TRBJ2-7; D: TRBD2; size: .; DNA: TGTGCCAGCAGCCTACAGACTAGCGGGGGGACAACCTACGAGCAGTACTTC; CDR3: CASSLQTSGGTTYEQYF
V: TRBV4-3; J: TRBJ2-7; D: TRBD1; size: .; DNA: TGCGCCAGCAGCCACGCCGTAGGGGACAGGGGGACCTACGAGCAGTACTTC; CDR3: CASSHAVGDRGTYEQYF
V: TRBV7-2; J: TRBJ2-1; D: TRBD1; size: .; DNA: TGTGCCAGCAGCCTAGGACAGGGATCATACAATGAGCAGTTCTTC; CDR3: CASSLGQGSYNEQFF
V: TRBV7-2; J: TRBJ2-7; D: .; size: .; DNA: TGTGCCAGCAGCTTAGGCGGACTCGTGTACGAGCAGTACTTC; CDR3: CASSLGGLVYEQYF
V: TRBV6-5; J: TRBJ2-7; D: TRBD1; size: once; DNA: TGTGCCAGCAGTCCACAGGGGTCCGAGCAGTACTTC; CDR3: CASSPQGSEQYF
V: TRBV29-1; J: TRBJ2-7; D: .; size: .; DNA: TGCAGCGTTGAATCTCGGGACTACGAGCAGTACTTC; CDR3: CSVESRDYEQYF
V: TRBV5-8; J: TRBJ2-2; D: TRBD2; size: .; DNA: TGTGCCAGCAGCTTGGGTCCGGGACTAACGAACACCGGGGAGCTGTTTTTT; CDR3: CASSLGPGLTNTGELFF
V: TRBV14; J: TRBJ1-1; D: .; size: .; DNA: TGTGCCAGCAGCCAAGAGATGAACACTGAAGCTTTCTTT; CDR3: CASSQEMNTEAFF
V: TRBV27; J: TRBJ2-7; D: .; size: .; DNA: TGTGCCAGCAGTTCTCAGGGTGACGAGCAGTACTTC; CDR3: CASSSQGDEQYF
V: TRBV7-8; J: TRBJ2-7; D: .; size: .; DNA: TGTGCCAGCAGCTTAGCGGCCGGCCCCTACGAGCAGTACTTC; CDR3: CASSLAAGPYEQYF
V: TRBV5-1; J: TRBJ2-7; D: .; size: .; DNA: TGCGCCAGCAGCTTGGAACAGGCATTTTACGAGCAGTACTTC; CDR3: CASSLEQAFYEQYF
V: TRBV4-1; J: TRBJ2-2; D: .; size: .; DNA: TGCGCCAGCAGCCAAGCTGGCACCGGGGAGCTGTTTTTT; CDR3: CASSQAGTGELFF
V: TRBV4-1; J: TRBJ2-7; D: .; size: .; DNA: TGCGCCAGCAGCCAGGGGACGGGTACCTACGAGCAGTACTTC; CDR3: CASSQGTGTYEQYF
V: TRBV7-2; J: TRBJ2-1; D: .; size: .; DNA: TGTGCCAGCAGAAGACCTAGGGAGCTCTACAATGAGCAGTTCTTC; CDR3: CASRRPRELYNEQFF
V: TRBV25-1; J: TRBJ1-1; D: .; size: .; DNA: TGTGCCAGCAGTGAATTAGCCGGGAACACTGAAGCTTTCTTT; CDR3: CASSELAGNTEAFF
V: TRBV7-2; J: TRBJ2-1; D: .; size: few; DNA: TGTGCCAGCAGCTTAGGTGGGGTGGGGGCCCCACTACACAATGAGCAGTTCTTC; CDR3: CASSLGGVGAPLHNEQFF